The sequence of this TCR beta chain was determined in a study of blood T cell repertoires in COVID-19. As for the study in general: The United States, Italy and Spain provided the acute and convalescent COVID-19 samples. T cells, B-cell-depleted T cells, or PBMCs supplied cDNA or gDNA.

V was clipped by 3 bases and J by 0 bases; unmatched bases: 11. CDR1 and CDR2 (germline): LGHDT, YNNKEL (reference sequence). The length of the CDR3 is 18 residues. As processed by the authors: Estimation of nucleated cell counts relied on the amplification of reference gene primers. Using immunoSEQ multiplex PCR, the repertoire was profiled, and TCRdb retains in-frame clones only, with some absent. V, J and clone size are taken as reported in that table, and D and trimming were inferred from the DNA itself. The table lists under 350,000 clones, roughly 89% of them singletons, with about 4.6% in the top ten.

This TCR was sampled from a man aged 35 to 55 with acute or convalescent COVID-19. Sequencing used peripheral blood. This chain joins TRBV3-1 (or the pseudogene TRBV3-2) and TRBJ1-2; 9 bases line up with TRBD1. The CDR3 here is CASSQAGTGTPANYGYTF. The DNA of the CDR3 is TGTGCCAGCAGCCAGGCCGGGACAGGGACCCCAGCTAACTATGGCTACACCTTC.